The entry below gives a single T cell receptor (beta chain) sequence along with its context. The sample originates from a study of cytomegalovirus exposure and HLA in healthy donors. The junction had 11 bases not matched to a gene; V was cut back by 0 bases and J by 8 bases. From germline, CDR1 is SGHRS and CDR2 YFSETQ. CDR3 length: 16 residues. Use of 60 Vbeta and 13 Jbeta primers characterized the PCR. TCRdb's table, derived via immunoSEQ multiplex PCR, lists solely in-frame clones and lacks some. The sample holds tens of thousands of clones, 75% seen once. V gene TRBV5-1 combines with J gene TRBJ2-1; 7 positions agree with TRBD1. Sample: PBMCs. The source is a woman aged 40 to 49 in good health and CMV-seropositive. CDR3 nucleotides: TGCGCCAGCAGCTTGGCAGAGGGGGCAGCAAGCGATGAGCAGTTCTTC. Translating it yields CASSLAEGAASDEQFF. Full variable domain (outside the CDR3, taken from reference TRBV5-1 and TRBJ2-1): KAGVTQTPRYLIKTRGQQVTLSCSPISGHRSVSWYQQTPGQGLQFLFEYFSETQRNKGNFPGRFSGRQFSNSRSEMNVSTLELGDSALYLCASSLAEGAASDEQFFGPGTRLTVL.